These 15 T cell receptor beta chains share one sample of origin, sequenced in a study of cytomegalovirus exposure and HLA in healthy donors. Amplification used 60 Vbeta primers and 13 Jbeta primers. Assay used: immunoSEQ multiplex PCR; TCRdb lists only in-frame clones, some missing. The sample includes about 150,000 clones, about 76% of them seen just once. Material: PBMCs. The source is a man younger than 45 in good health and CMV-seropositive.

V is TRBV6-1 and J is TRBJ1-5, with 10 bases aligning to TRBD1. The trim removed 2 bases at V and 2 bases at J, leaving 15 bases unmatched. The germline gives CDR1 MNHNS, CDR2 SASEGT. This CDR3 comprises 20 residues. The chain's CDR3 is CASSEWGGDRGFHGNQPQHF. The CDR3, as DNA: TGTGCCAGCAGTGAATGGGGGGGGGACAGGGGATTCCATGGCAATCAGCCCCAGCATTTT.

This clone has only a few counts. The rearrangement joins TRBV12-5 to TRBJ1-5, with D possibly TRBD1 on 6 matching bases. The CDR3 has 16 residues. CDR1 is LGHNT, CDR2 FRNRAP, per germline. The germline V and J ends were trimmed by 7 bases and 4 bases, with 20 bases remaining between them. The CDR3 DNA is TGTGCTAGTGCCTCCCATGGGGACAAGTCAAATCAGCCCCAGCATTTT. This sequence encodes CASASHGDKSNQPQHF.

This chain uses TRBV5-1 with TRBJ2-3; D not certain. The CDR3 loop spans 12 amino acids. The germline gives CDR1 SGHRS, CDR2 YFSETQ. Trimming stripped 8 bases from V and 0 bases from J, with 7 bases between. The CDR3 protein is CASSRSTDTQYF. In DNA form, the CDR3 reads TGCGCCAGTTCCCGGAGCACAGATACGCAGTATTTT.

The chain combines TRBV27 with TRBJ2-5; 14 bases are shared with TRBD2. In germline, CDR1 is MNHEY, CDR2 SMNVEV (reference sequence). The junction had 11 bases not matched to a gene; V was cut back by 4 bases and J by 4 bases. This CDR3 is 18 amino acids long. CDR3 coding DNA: TGTGCCAGCAGTTCTCCGAGGCCAGGACTAGCGGGAGGAGAGACCCAGTACTTC. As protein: CASSSPRPGLAGGETQYF.

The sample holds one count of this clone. The CDR3 DNA follows: TGTGCCTGGAGTTCCCAGGACAGCTATGGCTACACCTTC. It translates to CAWSSQDSYGYTF. The rearrangement links TRBV30 to TRBJ1-2, with D possibly TRBD1 on 6 matching bases. CDR3 size: 13 residues. Trimming took off 2 bases at V and 4 bases at J, with 11 bases between the two ends. CDR1 and CDR2 from the germline V gene are GTSNPN and SVGIG (reference sequence).

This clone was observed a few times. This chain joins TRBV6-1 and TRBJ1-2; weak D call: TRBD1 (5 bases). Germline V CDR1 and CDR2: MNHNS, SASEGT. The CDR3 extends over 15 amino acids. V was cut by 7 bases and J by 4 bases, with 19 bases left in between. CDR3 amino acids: CASIAFGGSGYGYTF. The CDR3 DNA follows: TGTGCCAGCATTGCCTTCGGGGGGTCGGGCTATGGCTACACCTTC.

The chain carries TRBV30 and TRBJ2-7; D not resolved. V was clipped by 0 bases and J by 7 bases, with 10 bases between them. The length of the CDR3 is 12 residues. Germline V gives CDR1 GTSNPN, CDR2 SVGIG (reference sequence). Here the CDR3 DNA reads TGTGCCTGGAGTGTACCCCTTCGGGAGCAGTACTTC. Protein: CAWSVPLREQYF. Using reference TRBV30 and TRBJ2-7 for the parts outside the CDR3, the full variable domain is SQTIHQWPATLVQPVGSPLSLECTVEGTSNPNLYWYRQAAGRGLQLLFYSVGIGQISSEVPQNLSASRPQDRQFILSSKKLLLSDSGFYLCAWSVPLREQYFGPGTRLTVT.

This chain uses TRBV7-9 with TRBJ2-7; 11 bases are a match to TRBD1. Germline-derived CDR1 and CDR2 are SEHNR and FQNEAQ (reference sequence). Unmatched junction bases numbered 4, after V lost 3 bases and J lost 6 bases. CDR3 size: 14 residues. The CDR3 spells CASSLGQGVSEQYF. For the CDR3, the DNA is TGTGCCAGCAGCTTGGGACAGGGGGTGAGCGAGCAGTACTTC.

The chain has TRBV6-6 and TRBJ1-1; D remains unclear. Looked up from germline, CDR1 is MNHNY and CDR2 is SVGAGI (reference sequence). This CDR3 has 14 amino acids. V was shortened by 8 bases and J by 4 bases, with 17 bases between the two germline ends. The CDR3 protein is CASRYLQVGTEAFF. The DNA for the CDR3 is TGTGCCAGCCGCTACCTTCAGGTTGGCACTGAAGCTTTCTTT.

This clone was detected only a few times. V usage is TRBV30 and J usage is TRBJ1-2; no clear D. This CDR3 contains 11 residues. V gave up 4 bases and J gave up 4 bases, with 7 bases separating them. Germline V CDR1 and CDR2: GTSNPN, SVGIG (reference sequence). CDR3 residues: CAWTALYGYTF. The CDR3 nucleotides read TGTGCCTGGACAGCGCTCTATGGCTACACCTTC. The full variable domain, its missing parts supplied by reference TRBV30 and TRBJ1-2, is SQTIHQWPATLVQPVGSPLSLECTVEGTSNPNLYWYRQAAGRGLQLLFYSVGIGQISSEVPQNLSASRPQDRQFILSSKKLLLSDSGFYLCAWTALYGYTFGSGTRLTVV.

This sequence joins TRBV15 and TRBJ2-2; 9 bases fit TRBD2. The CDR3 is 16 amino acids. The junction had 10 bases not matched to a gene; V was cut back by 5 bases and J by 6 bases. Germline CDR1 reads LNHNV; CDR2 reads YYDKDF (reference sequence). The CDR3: CATSRLPGLAPGELFF. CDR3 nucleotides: TGTGCCACCAGCCGCCTTCCGGGACTAGCTCCCGGGGAGCTGTTTTTT. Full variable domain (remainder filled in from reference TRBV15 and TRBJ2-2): DAMVIQNPRYQVTQFGKPVTLSCSQTLNHNVMYWYQQKSSQAPKLLFHYYDKDFNNEADTPDNFQSRRPNTSFCFLDIRSPGLGDTAMYLCATSRLPGLAPGELFFGEGSRLTVL.

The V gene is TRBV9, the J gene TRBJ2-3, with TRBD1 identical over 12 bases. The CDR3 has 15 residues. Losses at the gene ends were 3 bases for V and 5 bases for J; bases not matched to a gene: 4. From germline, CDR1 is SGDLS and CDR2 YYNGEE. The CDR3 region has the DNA TGTGCCAGCAGCGGGGGGACAGGGGGCATAGATACGCAGTATTTT. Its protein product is CASSGGTGGIDTQYF.

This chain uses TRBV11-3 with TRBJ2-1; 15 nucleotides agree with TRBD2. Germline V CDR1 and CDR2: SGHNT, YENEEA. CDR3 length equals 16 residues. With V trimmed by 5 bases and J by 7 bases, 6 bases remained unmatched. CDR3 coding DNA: TGTGCCAGCAGCCAACGGACTAGCGGGAGGGGAAATGAGCAGTTCTTC. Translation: CASSQRTSGRGNEQFF.

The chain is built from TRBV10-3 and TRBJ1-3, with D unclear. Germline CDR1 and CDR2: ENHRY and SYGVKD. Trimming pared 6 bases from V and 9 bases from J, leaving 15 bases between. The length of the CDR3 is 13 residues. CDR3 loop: CAISGDGFGTIYF. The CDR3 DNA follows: TGTGCCATCAGCGGGGATGGGTTTGGCACCATATATTTT.

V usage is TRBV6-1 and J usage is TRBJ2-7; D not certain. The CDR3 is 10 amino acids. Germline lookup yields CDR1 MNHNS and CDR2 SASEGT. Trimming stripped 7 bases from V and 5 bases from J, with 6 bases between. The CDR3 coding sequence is TGTGCCAGCAACCGGGACGAGCAGTACTTC. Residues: CASNRDEQYF.